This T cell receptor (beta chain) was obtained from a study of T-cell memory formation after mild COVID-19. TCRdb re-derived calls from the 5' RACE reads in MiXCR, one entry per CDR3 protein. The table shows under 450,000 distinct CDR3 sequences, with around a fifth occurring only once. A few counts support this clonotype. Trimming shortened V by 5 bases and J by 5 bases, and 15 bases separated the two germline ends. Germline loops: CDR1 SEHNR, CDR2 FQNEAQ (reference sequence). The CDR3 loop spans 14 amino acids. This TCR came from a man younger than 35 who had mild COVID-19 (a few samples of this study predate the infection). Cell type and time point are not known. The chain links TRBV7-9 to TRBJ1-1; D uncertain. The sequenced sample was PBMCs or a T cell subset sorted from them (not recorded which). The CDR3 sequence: CASSPIAILTEAFF. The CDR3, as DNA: TGTGCCAGCAGCCCCATCGCTATACTAACTGAAGCTTTCTTT.